This entry features one TCR beta chain sequence. This clone occurred a few times. Its antigen is currently not known. Per-nucleotide qualities are absent, and no much larger clonotype sits a single base away. The sample belongs to a study of beta chain features in type 1 diabetes (dated by TCRdb to the late 2010s). With respect to the entire study: No differences in mean age, gender distribution, total cell number or subset yield were found between patients and healthy donors. A total of 90 million to 120 million sorted cells were examined across all samples, and a strong correlation was observed between cell number per subset and RNA yield. The study compared TCRB repertoires of sorted circulating CD4+ T cell subsets between recently diagnosed type 1 diabetes patients and matched healthy donors. Regulatory and stem cell-like memory subsets were obtained from only 8 patients and about eight healthy donors, while naive and central memory subsets were obtained from all 28 donors. General findings and caveats noted by the study authors: Shorter templates might be favored by PCR, yet because patient and control samples were amplified and corrected together, any such skew would affect both groups equally. Only small numbers of individuals were included in the HLA sub-analyses, which left unresolved whether HLA type had any influence on TCRB rearrangement. Because cDNA was sequenced instead of genomic DNA, activated cells with high expression could be over-represented, although the groups did not differ in activation or CD3 levels. Naive, central memory and regulatory TCRB repertoires appeared to be more alike among patients than among healthy donors. Type 1 diabetes patients showed a moderate but significant shortening of TCRB CDR3 length in all four CD4+ subsets. At VDJ recombination sites, patients with type 1 diabetes made fewer insertions and deleted more nucleotides, a pattern implying thymic rearrangement abnormalities.

Each donor gave one peripheral blood draw, averaging around 120 mL, which was collected into heparinised tubes. A BD FACSAria II and a panel including CD45RO, CCR7, CD25, CD127, CD95 and CD27 were used to sort naive, central memory, regulatory and stem cell-like memory CD4+ T cells. Every sorted population had a purity above 95%. PBMCs were separated immediately by Lymphoprep density gradient centrifugation and were stained directly, without being cultured. So that batch effects would be minimized, each experiment stained and sorted samples in pairs, pairing one healthy donor with one patient. The entire amount of isolated RNA was reverse transcribed using the High Capacity cDNA Reverse Transcription Kit, so the sequenced TCRB transcripts were expressed ones. Deep immunoSEQ sequencing was performed on naive, central memory and regulatory T cell samples, with an average of roughly 3.6 million total reads per sample. After sorted cells were lysed in RLT buffer, RNA was extracted with DNase-treated RNeasy Micro or Mini kits, with the choice depending on cell number. To prevent cross-contamination, each cell subset was processed individually, whereas patient and healthy donor samples were processed jointly. The immunoSEQ multiplex PCR was used to amplify TCRB sequences from cDNA, generating 87-bp fragments that spanned the CDR3 region. The amplicons were sequenced using the Illumina HiSeq platform. As for the original processing: Synthetic template baselines were used to correct PCR bias computationally, reads within Hamming distance 2 were collapsed, and singletons that could not be merged were discarded. Reads were aligned against IMGT to assign V, D and J genes, CDR3 length and insertions or deletions at six rearrangement sites. Clonotype counts were normalized to sorted cell number within each subset before computing true diversity and Gini coefficients with the tcR R package. The overlap coefficient, calculated on TCRB nucleotide sequences, was used to quantify repertoire sharing. As a proxy for the pre-selection repertoire, out-of-frame TCRB sequences from naive cells were analyzed. The table was pulled from immuneACCESS by TCRdb, which kept in-frame rearrangements only. Such tables lose some clones; where checked, under half of the loss comes from unresolved V genes, and the rest has no known cause. V and J calls and clone size are those listed in that table; D and trimming were worked out from the DNA. For this sample the table gives around 710,000 clones, of which around 11% were detected only once. In total, the top ten clones hold around 0.12% of the sample.

Counted from cysteine to phenylalanine, this CDR3 has 15 amino acids. The sequence is cut down to CDR3 DNA, 45 bases in frame from base 1. The germline V gene encodes CDR1 SGHNT and CDR2 YYREEE (reference sequence). Trimming removed 4 bases from V and 6 bases from J, leaving 16 bases between the germline ends. The sequence was obtained from a man aged 30 to 45 with type 1 diabetes. Sample: naive CD4+ T cells from blood. Taken with the paper, the label for cell subset or site translates to: true naive CD4+ T cells. Recombination connected TRBV5-4 to TRBJ1-4; the D region possibly corresponds to TRBD1 (5 bases align). The CDR3 is CASSPGTPEYEKLFF. DNA sequence: TGTGCCAGCAGCCCTGGGACCCCGGAGTATGAAAAACTGTTTTTT.